The next 24 T cell receptor beta chains were all read from a single sample in a study of T cells in Graves' hyperthyroidism and ophthalmopathy. TCR beta CDR3 regions were amplified from RNA transcripts. Using the HTBI primer set, a first-round RT-PCR was run on the TCR CDR3. In TCRdb, the multiplex PCR reads were re-called with MiXCR into one record per CDR3 protein. The sample yields about 570,000 distinct CDR3 sequences, 14% seen once. Sequencing was performed on blood. The receptors originated from a woman aged 35 to 49 with Graves' hyperthyroidism.

Only a few counts were recorded for this clonotype. The chain has TRBV12-3 or TRBV12-4 and TRBJ2-7, with D tentatively TRBD1 or TRBD2 (5 bases each). CDR3 length: 13 residues. Trimming pared 6 bases from V and 2 bases from J, leaving 11 bases between. The DNA of the CDR3 is TGTGCCAGCAGGGGACCCCTAACCTACGAGCAGTACTTC. Protein product: CASRGPLTYEQYF.

At least ten counts were recorded for this clonotype. The genes are TRBV3-1 and TRBJ2-1; no firm D call. The V end lost 0 bases, the J end lost 1 base, and 10 bases lay between the germline ends. This CDR3 comprises 16 residues. The germline V gene has CDR1 LGHDT and CDR2 YNNKEL (reference sequence). CDR3 sequence: CASSQDIRGSYNEQFF. CDR3 coding DNA: TGTGCCAGCAGCCAAGATATCCGCGGTTCCTACAATGAGCAGTTCTTC.

The table lists this clonotype with many counts. V and J are TRBV2 and TRBJ1-6; D is unclear. The CDR3 has 13 amino acids. Germline lookup yields CDR1 SNHLY and CDR2 FYNNEI. V lost 4 bases and J lost 6, with 7 bases in between. CDR3 nucleotides: TGTGCCAGCAGTGGGTCGAGTAATTCACCCCTCCACTTT. It encodes CASSGSSNSPLHF. Supplemented by reference TRBV2 and TRBJ1-6, the full variable domain reads EPEVTQTPSHQVTQMGQEVILRCVPISNHLYFYWYRQILGQKVEFLVSFYNNEISEKSEIFDDQFSVERPDGSNFTLKIRSTKLEDSAMYFCASSGSSNSPLHFGNGTRLTVT.

In nucleotides, the CDR3 is TGTGCCAGCAGCAGGGACAGGGGTAGTAGCAATCAGCCCCAGCATTTT. It is translated as CASSRDRGSSNQPQHF. The chain joins TRBV5-8 to TRBJ1-5; 10 nucleotides line up with TRBD1. The CDR3 runs 16 residues. Germline CDR1 is SGHTS and CDR2 is YDEGEE. J was trimmed by 0 bases and V by 4 bases; bases with no gene match: 4. Using reference TRBV5-8 and TRBJ1-5 for the parts outside the CDR3, the full variable domain is EAGVTQSPTHLIKTRGQQATLRCSPISGHTSVYWYQQALGLGLQFLLWYDEGEERNRGNFPPRFSGRQFPNYSSELNVNALELEDSALYLCASSRDRGSSNQPQHFGDGTRLSIL.

About this clonotype itself: A read error may explain this, as a much larger clone is one base away. V gene TRBV9 combines with J gene TRBJ2-7, with TRBD2 identical over 9 bases. With 7 bases clipped from V and 1 base from J, the junction kept 6 bases outside the gene matches. CDR1 and CDR2 (germline): SGDLS, YYNGEE. CDR3 length: 14 amino acids. The CDR3 is CASGAGGLSYEQYV. DNA for the CDR3: TGTGCCAGCGGGGCGGGAGGGCTATCCTACGAGCAGTACGTC.

This clonotype appeared a few times. This chain connects TRBV28 to TRBJ2-2, with 10 bases aligning to TRBD2. V shed 7 bases, J shed 6 bases, and the junction held 11 bases outside the gene matches. CDR1 is MDHEN, CDR2 SYDVKM, per germline. This CDR3 has 16 residues. The CDR3 here is CASTRWGTSVPGELFF. CDR3 nucleotide sequence: TGTGCCAGCACCAGATGGGGGACTAGCGTCCCCGGGGAGCTGTTTTTT.

The V call is TRBV6-1, the J call TRBJ2-1; D is unclear. V gave up 5 bases and J gave up 5 bases, with 13 bases separating them. CDR1 MNHNS and CDR2 SASEGT come from the germline V gene. CDR3 length equals 14 residues. CDR3 DNA sequence: TGTGCCAGCAGTCAACTCAGCCCGCACAATGAGCAGTTCTTC. It codes for CASSQLSPHNEQFF.

In its sample, this clonotype was seen a few times. CDR3 in DNA: TGTGCCAGCAGCCAGGGGAGCTCTAGCACAGATACGCAGTATTTT. Encoded protein: CASSQGSSSTDTQYF. This rearrangement joins TRBV11-2 to TRBJ2-3; TRBD1 might be the D (6 bases). From germline, CDR1 is SGHAT and CDR2 FQNNGV. The length of the CDR3 is 15 residues. The V gene lost 5 bases and the J gene lost 0 bases, with 12 bases spanning the gap.

This clonotype was counted ten times or more. The V gene is TRBV7-9, the J gene TRBJ2-3; tentatively, D is TRBD2 (5 bases). Germline V gene data show CDR1 as SEHNR and CDR2 as FQNEAQ (reference sequence). Trimming shortened V by 1 base and J by 2 bases, and 10 bases separated the two germline ends. This CDR3 has 15 residues. CDR3 amino acids: CASSLGLGDTDTQYF. The CDR3 DNA follows: TGTGCCAGCAGCTTAGGCCTGGGAGACACAGATACGCAGTATTTT.

There are many counts of this clonotype. The chain recombines TRBV5-1 with TRBJ2-2, with D maybe TRBD2 (6 bases). V was shortened by 3 bases and J by 6 bases, with 18 bases between the two germline ends. The CDR3 consists of 16 residues. The germline CDR1 and CDR2 sequences are SGHRS and YFSETQ. The CDR3 nucleotides are TGCGCCAGCAGCTCGGACTACGGGGACGGGTCCGGGGAGCTGTTTTTT. Protein sequence: CASSSDYGDGSGELFF.

The chain carries TRBV6-1 and TRBJ2-7; D remains ambiguous. CDR3 length: 13 residues. V lost 3 bases and J 7 bases, leaving 13 bases between the germline ends. Germline V gene data show CDR1 as MNHNS and CDR2 as SASEGT. The chain's CDR3 is CASSDWVVREQYF. The CDR3, as DNA: TGTGCCAGCAGTGATTGGGTTGTGAGAGAGCAGTACTTC.

CDR3 amino acids: CASSLGSSGLLGGLNSPLHF. The CDR3 nucleotides read TGTGCCAGCAGTTTAGGGAGTAGTGGTTTGCTCGGGGGGCTGAATTCACCCCTCCACTTT. This chain links TRBV12-3 or TRBV12-4 with TRBJ1-6, with D perhaps TRBD1 (6 bases). The CDR3 is 20 amino acids. V was trimmed by 1 base and J by 7 bases, leaving 26 bases between them.

This clonotype was counted many times. This rearrangement joins TRBV6-1 to TRBJ2-7; D remains unclear. CDR1 MNHNS and CDR2 SASEGT come from the germline V gene. The CDR3 runs to 14 residues. V dropped 3 bases and J dropped 9 bases, with 18 bases sitting between them. CDR3 protein: CASSDGGGTKGQYF. As DNA, the CDR3 is TGTGCCAGCAGTGACGGTGGTGGTACTAAAGGGCAGTACTTC.

CDR3 nucleotide sequence: TGCGCCAGCAGCGGGGGACAGAGGACGGAGACCCAGTACTTC. Its translation: CASSGGQRTETQYF. The rearrangement joins TRBV5-1 to TRBJ2-5; the match to TRBD1 covers 7 bases. Germline CDR1 SGHRS, CDR2 YFSETQ. V lost 4 bases to trimming and J lost 5 bases; unmatched junction nucleotides: 8. The CDR3 loop spans 14 amino acids. Combining the CDR3 with reference TRBV5-1 and TRBJ2-5 gives the whole variable domain KAGVTQTPRYLIKTRGQQVTLSCSPISGHRSVSWYQQTPGQGLQFLFEYFSETQRNKGNFPGRFSGRQFSNSRSEMNVSTLELGDSALYLCASSGGQRTETQYFGPGTRLLVL.

CDR3 residues: CASSLLTGSSTDTQYF. The CDR3 DNA reads TGTGCCAGCAGTTTACTCACAGGGTCGAGCACAGATACGCAGTATTTT. This chain connects TRBV28 to TRBJ2-3; D perhaps matches TRBD1 (6 bases). Germline V gene sequence: CDR1 MDHEN, CDR2 SYDVKM. Trimming removed 2 bases from V and 0 bases from J, with 12 bases in between. The CDR3 sequence is 16 residues long.

With respect to this clonotype: A much larger clone differs from this one at a single base, so this may be a read error. The chain joins TRBV10-3 to TRBJ2-7; no clear D gene. CDR3 size: 13 residues. V was cut by 7 bases and J by 3 bases, with 13 bases left in between. Per germline, CDR1 ENHRY and CDR2 SYGVKD. DNA for the CDR3: TGTGCCATCAATGACGGTACAAACTACGAGCAGTACTTC. Protein sequence: CAINDGTNYEQYF.

Ten or more counts support this clonotype. The chain employs TRBV27 and TRBJ2-2; TRBD2 matches 14 bases. J was trimmed by 6 bases and V by 5 bases; bases with no gene match: 5. This CDR3 contains 16 residues. Germline V gene data show CDR1 as MNHEY and CDR2 as SMNVEV (reference sequence). The CDR3 reads CASSPGTSGRSGELFF. CDR3 DNA sequence: TGTGCCAGCAGTCCAGGGACTAGCGGGAGATCCGGGGAGCTGTTTTTT.

This clonotype was counted many times. V usage is TRBV5-1 and J usage is TRBJ1-1; D call uncertain. Germline CDR1 reads SGHRS; CDR2 reads YFSETQ. With 0 bases removed from V and 5 bases from J, the gap between germline ends came to 14 bases. CDR3 size: 15 residues. CDR3 sequence: CASSLEAGTWTEAFF. The CDR3, as DNA: TGCGCCAGCAGCTTGGAGGCGGGAACATGGACTGAAGCTTTCTTT.

There are many counts of this clonotype. The chain uses TRBV20-1 and TRBJ2-1, with 10 bases that match TRBD1. Germline V gene data show CDR1 as DFQATT and CDR2 as SNEGSKA (reference sequence). The trim removed 0 bases at V and 7 bases at J, leaving 9 bases unmatched. The CDR3 is made up of 16 amino acids. The CDR3 DNA follows: TGCAGTGCTAGAGATAGGTCGACAGGGGGCCGGAATGAGCAGTTCTTC. Its protein is CSARDRSTGGRNEQFF.

The chain employs TRBV14 and TRBJ1-1; D may be TRBD1 (5 bases). Per the germline V gene, CDR1 is SGHDN and CDR2 is FVKESK. The V gene lost 1 base and the J gene lost 5 bases, with 14 bases spanning the gap. The CDR3 is 15 amino acids. The CDR3 sequence is CASSQAWGVGTEAFF. CDR3 in DNA: TGTGCCAGCAGCCAAGCTTGGGGGGTTGGAACTGAAGCTTTCTTT.

Details on this clonotype: This may be a read error: a much more frequent sequence differs by one nucleotide. The rearrangement uses TRBV9 and TRBJ2-1; 8 positions match TRBD1. Germline V lookup: CDR1 SGDLS, CDR2 YYNGEE. The CDR3 runs to 16 residues. The CDR3 bases are TGTGCCAGCAGCGCATCGGGACAGGAGTTAAACAATGGGCAGTTCTTC. As protein: CASSASGQELNNGQFF.

This clonotype was observed a single time. The rearrangement links TRBV6-5 to TRBJ1-4; no reliable D call. Trimming cost V 4 bases and J 8 bases, with 11 bases left between them. This CDR3 is built from 13 residues. Germline V gene sequence: CDR1 MNHEY, CDR2 SVGAGI. The CDR3 spells CASSWNPGEKLFF. The CDR3 DNA reads TGTGCCAGCAGTTGGAACCCTGGGGAAAAACTGTTTTTT.

This clonotype has ten or more counts. The chain joins TRBV20-1 to TRBJ2-5; TRBD2 aligns across 8 bases. This CDR3 is built from 14 residues. The J segment lost 5 bases and the V segment lost 8 bases, leaving 13 bases of the junction unmatched. Germline CDR1 DFQATT, CDR2 SNEGSKA (reference sequence). The chain's CDR3 is CSTPRGGLWETQYF. The CDR3 region has the DNA TGCAGTACTCCCCGGGGGGGGCTTTGGGAGACCCAGTACTTC.

Many counts were recorded for this clonotype. The chain recombines TRBV28 with TRBJ2-7; the match to TRBD1 covers 8 bases. Germline V gene lookup returns CDR1 MDHEN and CDR2 SYDVKM. Unmatched junction bases numbered 19, after V lost 6 bases and J lost 3 bases. The CDR3 consists of 18 residues. This CDR3 reads CASRHTTGVQRGDYEQYF. CDR3 nucleotides: TGTGCCAGCAGGCACACGACAGGGGTTCAAAGGGGGGACTACGAGCAGTACTTC.